This TCR beta chain was sequenced for a study of cytomegalovirus exposure and HLA in healthy donors. As for the study in general: Drawn from HLA-typed donors, tens of millions of unique TCRs were held in an early data release. The study's findings and limits: Further analysis, carried out later, found HLA-associated TCR beta chains more clonally expanded than equally common other chains.

The germline CDR1 and CDR2 sequences are SEHNR and FQNEAQ (reference sequence). The CDR3 extends over 11 amino acids. V was shortened by 9 bases and J by 5 bases, with 7 bases between the two germline ends. Primers: 60 Vbeta forward and 13 Jbeta reverse. Data came from immunoSEQ multiplex PCR; TCRdb stores just in-frame clones and leaves some out. This sample has approximately 280,000 clones, with about 90% found just once. About this clone itself: Its specificity is not known.

Sequenced sample: PBMCs. The TCR originated in a young woman in good health and CMV-seronegative. This chain links TRBV7-9 with TRBJ2-2; no clear D gene. CDR3 DNA: TGTGCCAGTGTCAAAACCGGGGAGCTGTTTTTT. The encoded protein is CASVKTGELFF.